This TCR beta chain was identified in a study of blood T cell repertoires in COVID-19. Study overall: Both acute and convalescent COVID-19 samples were obtained from the United States, Italy and Spain. The cDNA or gDNA used as material had been derived from T cells, B-cell-depleted T cells, or PBMCs.

The V end lost 0 bases, the J end lost 3 bases, and 18 bases lay between the germline ends. This CDR3 comprises 17 residues. Original handling: Reference gene primer amplification gave estimated nucleated cell counts. The repertoire was sequenced with immunoSEQ multiplex PCR; TCRdb's copy has only in-frame clones and lacks some. The V and J calls and clone size are taken from that table; D and trimming were inferred from the DNA. The table has about 350,000 clones, 87% seen once. Seattle patient enrollment occurred during active infection, with longitudinal follow-up thereafter. Sequencing used peripheral blood. This receptor was obtained from a man aged 25-45 years with COVID-19, enrolled during active disease. This sequence joins TRBV6-7 and TRBJ2-7; D call uncertain. TRBV6-7 is labeled an ORF, and its function is uncertain. The DNA for the CDR3 is TGTGCCAGCAGTTACTCAACTCGATGCGACGGGTTCTACGAGCAGTACTTC. As protein: CASSYSTRCDGFYEQYF.